The clone carrying this T cell receptor (beta chain) turned up a few times. Measured with immunoSEQ multiplex PCR; TCRdb has only the in-frame clones, and not every one. The data hold some 27,000 clones, with 80% to 90% observed a single time. V was shortened by 5 bases and J by 4 bases, with 11 bases between the two germline ends. This CDR3 region has 13 residues. Germline lookup yields CDR1 SEHNR and CDR2 FQNEAQ (reference sequence). This sample was taken from a study of PD-1 blockade in classical Hodgkin lymphoma. Specified time point: cycle 4 day 1 (C4D1), after less than seven weeks of nivolumab. Following autologous stem cell transplantation, relapse occurred in every patient, and exposure to brentuximab vedotin varied. It was by magnetic negative selection that CD4+ T cells were purified from thawed PBMCs.

The sequenced sample was CD4+ T cells from blood, obtained before the fourth cycle of nivolumab. The origin of this receptor is a human donor with classical Hodgkin lymphoma. The chain links TRBV7-9 to TRBJ1-1, with D unclear. CDR3 loop: CASSQRVATEAFF. CDR3 DNA: TGTGCCAGCAGCCAAAGGGTGGCCACTGAAGCTTTCTTT.